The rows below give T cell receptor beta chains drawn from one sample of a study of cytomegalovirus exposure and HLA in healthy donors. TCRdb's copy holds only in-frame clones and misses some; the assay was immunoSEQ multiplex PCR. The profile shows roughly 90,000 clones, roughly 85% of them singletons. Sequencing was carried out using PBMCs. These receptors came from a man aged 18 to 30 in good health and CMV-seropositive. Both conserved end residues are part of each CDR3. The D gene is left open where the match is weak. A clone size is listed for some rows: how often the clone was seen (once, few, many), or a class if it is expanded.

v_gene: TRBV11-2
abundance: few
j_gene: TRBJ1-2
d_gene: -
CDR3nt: TGTGCCAGCAGCCAACTCTATGGCTACACCTTC
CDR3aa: CASSQLYGYTF

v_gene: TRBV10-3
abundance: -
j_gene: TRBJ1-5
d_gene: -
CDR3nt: TGTGCCATCAGTGAGGAAGAGGTATACAGCAATCAGCCCCAGCATTTT
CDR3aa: CAISEEEVYSNQPQHF

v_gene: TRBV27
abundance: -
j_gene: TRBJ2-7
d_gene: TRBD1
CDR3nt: TGTGCCAGCCGGCAGGGGGTAAGGGAGCAGTACTTC
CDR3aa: CASRQGVREQYF

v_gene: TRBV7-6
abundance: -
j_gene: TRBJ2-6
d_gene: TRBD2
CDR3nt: TGTGCCAGCAGCTTAGCGGATGCTAGCGGGAGGGCTTACTCCTCTGGGGCCAACGTCCTGACTTTC
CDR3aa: CASSLADASGRAYSSGANVLTF

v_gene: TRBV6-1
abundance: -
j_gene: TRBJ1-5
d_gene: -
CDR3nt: TGTGCCAGCAGTGGTGGGCAGGTCTATAGCAATCAGCCCCAGCATTTT
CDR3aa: CASSGGQVYSNQPQHF

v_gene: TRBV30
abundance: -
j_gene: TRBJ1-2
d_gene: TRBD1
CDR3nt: TGTGCCTGGAGCAATGGACAGGGGAATTATGGCTACACCTTC
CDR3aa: CAWSNGQGNYGYTF

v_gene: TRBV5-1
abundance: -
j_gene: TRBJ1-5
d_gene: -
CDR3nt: TGCGCCAGCAGCTTGGCCCCTCAGGGCGACAATCAGCCCCAGCATTTT
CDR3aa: CASSLAPQGDNQPQHF

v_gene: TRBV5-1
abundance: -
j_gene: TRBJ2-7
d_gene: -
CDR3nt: TGCGCCAGCAGCTTGAAAGGCGGGGCGGCCCTACCCCGGGACGAGCAGTACTTC
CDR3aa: CASSLKGGAALPRDEQYF

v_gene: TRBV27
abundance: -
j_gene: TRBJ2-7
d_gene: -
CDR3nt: TGTGCCAGCAGTTTGTCTGCGGGCGAGCAGTACTTC
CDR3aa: CASSLSAGEQYF

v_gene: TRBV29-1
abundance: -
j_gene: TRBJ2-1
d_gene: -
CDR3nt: TGCAGCGTCACCCCCCACGGGAGATTCTACAATGAGCAGTTCTTC
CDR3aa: CSVTPHGRFYNEQFF